A selection of T cell receptor beta chains follows, all from one sample in a study of regulatory T cells in long-lasting Graves disease. TCRdb passed the multiplex PCR reads through MiXCR, listing each CDR3 protein once. The profile shows hundreds of thousands of distinct CDR3 sequences, about a fifth of them singletons. The material sequenced was peripheral blood mononuclear cells (PBMCs), taken when the disease was refractory, from a patient treated with antithyroid drugs. All receptors derive from a female donor with Graves disease. The CDR3 runs from the conserved cysteine through the conserved F or W. The D gene is left open where the match is weak. Clone size is stated in some rows and not others, as once, few, many or a class when expanded.

j_gene | abundance | v_gene | d_gene | CDR3aa
TRBJ2-2 | few | TRBV6-1 | NA | CASRGTGPGELFF
TRBJ1-4 | NA | TRBV20-1 | TRBD1 | CSASGTGVSQGGEKLFF
TRBJ2-7 | many | TRBV12-5 | NA | CASGFTHHEQYF
TRBJ2-5 | many | TRBV20-1 | NA | CSARVLVGETQYF
TRBJ2-2 | few | TRBV14 | NA | CASSQVVTGELFF
TRBJ2-5 | many | TRBV7-9 | TRBD1 | CASSLGPPTTGGVETQYF
TRBJ2-3 | few | TRBV2 | NA | CASKTRSTDTQYF
TRBJ2-2 | many | TRBV12-3/TRBV12-4 | TRBD1 | CASRPPTGIKDTGELFF
TRBJ1-2 | NA | TRBV19 | NA | CASSIAGSYGYTF
TRBJ2-5 | many | TRBV7-2 | TRBD2 | CASSLVLVAGQETQYF
TRBJ1-6 | many | TRBV11-2 | NA | CASSLLGGLSPLHF
TRBJ2-7 | many | TRBV6-6 | NA | CASSYSRFVGGSYEQYF
TRBJ2-7 | few | TRBV20-1 | TRBD2 | CSAQAPSGSLDF
TRBJ1-1 | many | TRBV3-1 | NA | CASSQLWGRTEAFF
TRBJ1-6 | NA | TRBV29-1 | TRBD1 | CSVSADRDNSPLHF
TRBJ1-6 | NA | TRBV7-3 | TRBD1 | CASNRGEGSYNSPLHF
TRBJ1-2 | NA | TRBV29-1 | NA | CSARRGSLDGYTF
TRBJ2-2 | NA | TRBV20-1 | NA | CSASGAYTGELFF
TRBJ1-3 | many | TRBV10-3 | TRBD1 | CAISADGQGGNTIYF
TRBJ1-1 | many | TRBV27 | NA | CASRTSRGGTEAFF